The 31 T cell receptor beta chains below all came from one sample that was sequenced in a study of regulatory T cells in long-lasting Graves disease. Arm-PCR of CDR3 regions with iRepertoire HTBI primers generated TCR beta libraries. TCRdb called the multiplex PCR reads again in MiXCR, with one record for every CDR3 protein. The sample holds 400,000 to 500,000 distinct CDR3 sequences, around 15% seen once. Time point specified: newly diagnosed GD, antithyroid drugs for less than 3 months. TCR sequences were obtained from RNA taken from PBMCs. The same sample was also used in a study of T cells in Graves' hyperthyroidism and ophthalmopathy.

The specimen was peripheral blood mononuclear cells (PBMCs), collected at new diagnosis, from a patient treated with antithyroid drugs. Source of these receptors: a woman between 45 and 65 years old with Graves disease.

V and J are TRBV19 and TRBJ1-4; D might be TRBD1 (5 bases). CDR1 and CDR2 (germline): LNHDA, SQIVND (reference sequence). V was pared by 3 bases and J by 8 bases, with 13 bases between. There are 14 residues in the CDR3. As DNA, the CDR3 is TGTGCCAGTAGTATCGTTACAGGAATCGAAAAACTGTTTTTT. Its protein product is CASSIVTGIEKLFF.

The V and J genes are TRBV19 and TRBJ2-3, with D perhaps given as TRBD1 or TRBD2 (6 bases each). Germline CDR1 reads LNHDA; CDR2 reads SQIVND (reference sequence). The length of the CDR3 is 16 residues. The V end lost 4 bases, the J end lost 3 bases, and 17 bases lay between the germline ends. CDR3 DNA sequence: TGTGCCAGTAGTAAACAGGGAGGAAGGGAGACAGATACGCAGTATTTT. This translates into CASSKQGGRETDTQYF.

This clonotype was seen only a few times. The rearrangement uses TRBV6-1 and TRBJ1-4; a weak D match, TRBD1 (5 bases). This CDR3 has 15 amino acids. Trimming took 5 bases from V and 5 from J, leaving 15 bases between them. Germline CDR1 and CDR2: MNHNS and SASEGT. CDR3 protein: CASSHLTGLNEKLFF. CDR3 nucleotides: TGTGCCAGCAGTCACCTCACAGGACTGAATGAAAAACTGTTTTTT.

This clonotype was observed many times. The chain is built from TRBV28 and TRBJ2-7; D possibly corresponds to TRBD1 (5 bases). V lost 6 bases and J 3 bases, leaving 18 bases between the germline ends. The CDR3 is 15 residues long. Per the germline V gene, CDR1 is MDHEN and CDR2 is SYDVKM. This chain's CDR3 is CASRTDWTVSYEQYF. The DNA of the CDR3 is TGTGCCAGCAGGACAGATTGGACGGTGAGCTACGAGCAGTACTTC.

The chain employs TRBV27 and TRBJ2-7; a weak D match, TRBD2 (5 bases). This CDR3 has 16 amino acids. The V end lost 0 bases, the J end lost 0 bases, and 12 bases lay between the germline ends. CDR1 is MNHEY and CDR2 is SMNVEV in the germline V gene (reference sequence). The CDR3 DNA reads TGTGCCAGCAGTTTATCGTTGCGTGGGAGCTCCTACGAGCAGTACTTC. Its protein is CASSLSLRGSSYEQYF.

This clonotype was counted ten times or more. The chain links TRBV7-3 to TRBJ2-1; 8 bases match TRBD2. In germline, CDR1 is SGHTA, CDR2 FQGTGA. The ends lost 5 bases at V and 5 bases at J; junction bases unmatched: 14. This CDR3 has 17 amino acids. The CDR3 reads CASSPRGPGLGDNEQFF. The CDR3 DNA is TGTGCCAGCAGCCCCCGGGGTCCGGGACTAGGGGACAATGAGCAGTTCTTC.

In its sample, this clonotype was seen many times. The gene calls are TRBV11-3 and TRBJ2-3; D remains ambiguous. The V and J ends lost 6 bases and 2 bases respectively, with 9 bases between them. The CDR3 sequence is 13 residues long. Looked up from germline, CDR1 is SGHNT and CDR2 is YENEEA. The CDR3 DNA sequence: TGTGCCAGCAGTGGATGGAACACAGATACGCAGTATTTT. The encoded protein is CASSGWNTDTQYF.

This clonotype was seen many times. The chain uses TRBV10-3 and TRBJ2-1; D is ambiguous. This CDR3 has 16 amino acids. The V gene's germline CDR1 is ENHRY and CDR2 SYGVKD. V lost 0 bases and J lost 3, with 12 bases in between. CDR3 residues: CAISESVSTSYNEQFF. The CDR3, as DNA: TGTGCCATCAGTGAGTCCGTCAGCACCAGCTACAATGAGCAGTTCTTC.

With regard to this clonotype: This may stem from a read error, because a much larger clone lies one nucleotide away. The chain couples TRBV6-5 to TRBJ2-2; 12 bases match TRBD2. This CDR3 spans 18 amino acids. J lost 3 bases, V lost 2 bases, and 7 bases had no gene match. Germline CDR1 and CDR2: MNHEY and SVGAGI. The CDR3 nucleotides are TGTGCCAGCAGTTACAGCCTAGCGGGAGGGCTCGACACCGGGGAGCTGTTTTTT. This sequence encodes CASSYSLAGGLDTGELFF.

V is TRBV9 and J is TRBJ2-4, with 7 bases aligning to TRBD1. CDR1 SGDLS and CDR2 YYNGEE come from the germline V gene. Germline trimming cut 3 bases from V and 8 bases from J; bases unmatched to any gene: 17. This CDR3 is 17 amino acids long. The CDR3 is CASSGGQAGVLSHIQYF. CDR3 DNA sequence: TGTGCCAGCAGCGGAGGACAGGCTGGGGTTCTATCTCACATTCAGTACTTC.

This clonotype was seen repeatedly, ten times or more. The chain has TRBV27 and TRBJ1-5, with D possibly TRBD1 on 6 matching bases. The CDR3 sequence is 17 residues long. Per the germline V gene, CDR1 is MNHEY and CDR2 is SMNVEV (reference sequence). Trimming shortened V by 6 bases and J by 3 bases, and 21 bases separated the two germline ends. The CDR3 region is CASSPTPSAGDNQPQHF. Here the CDR3 DNA reads TGTGCCAGCAGCCCCACCCCATCGGCAGGGGACAATCAGCCCCAGCATTTT.

This clonotype was picked up many times. This chain uses TRBV28 with TRBJ1-3; unclear D gene. The CDR3 extends over 11 amino acids. V was shortened by 3 bases and J by 10 bases, with 7 bases between the two germline ends. Germline lookup yields CDR1 MDHEN and CDR2 SYDVKM. CDR3: CASSLPGTIYF. CDR3 sequence (DNA): TGTGCCAGCAGTTTGCCGGGAACCATATATTTT.

This clonotype has only a few counts. The V call is TRBV6-1, the J call TRBJ2-1; a weak D match, TRBD2 (6 bases). CDR1 and CDR2 from the germline V gene are MNHNS and SASEGT. CDR3 length: 16 amino acids. V lost 6 bases, J lost 4 bases, and 19 bases lay in between. CDR3: CASRPPHGTGYNEQFF. The CDR3 coding sequence is TGTGCCAGCAGACCTCCCCACGGGACTGGGTACAATGAGCAGTTCTTC.

Worth noting for this clonotype: A much larger clone lies a single base off, so this may be a read error. J is TRBJ1-1 and V is TRBV2, with D maybe TRBD1 (5 bases). Germline V gene sequence: CDR1 SNHLY, CDR2 FYNNEI. CDR3 length: 15 residues. CDR3 residues: CTSSENSGMNTEAFF. CDR3 nucleotide sequence: TGTACCAGCAGTGAAAATTCAGGGATGAACACTGAAGCTTTCTTT.

This clonotype occurred a few times. The J gene is TRBJ1-5, the V gene TRBV28; TRBD1 matches at 7 bases. The CDR3 covers 14 residues. V was pared by 5 bases and J by 7 bases, with 8 bases of the junction left unmatched. From germline, CDR1 is MDHEN and CDR2 SYDVKM. The CDR3 region is CASSAQTGVQPQHF. The DNA of the CDR3 is TGTGCCAGCAGTGCACAAACAGGGGTCCAGCCCCAGCATTTT. The complete variable domain, with remaining parts taken from reference TRBV28 and TRBJ1-5, reads DVKVTQSSRYLVKRTGEKVFLECVQDMDHENMFWYRQDPGLGLRLIYFSYDVKMKEKGDIPEGYSVSREKKERFSLILESASTNQTSMYLCASSAQTGVQPQHFGDGTRLSIL.

This clonotype was seen many times. This chain connects TRBV7-9 to TRBJ2-1; no clear D. The CDR3 spans 14 residues. V lost 3 bases and J lost 4, with 10 bases in between. Germline V gene data show CDR1 as SEHNR and CDR2 as FQNEAQ (reference sequence). CDR3 bases: TGTGCCAGCAGCTTTGGAATTGGGTACAATGAGCAGTTCTTC. Translated, it gives CASSFGIGYNEQFF.

The gene calls are TRBV3-1 and TRBJ1-2; D perhaps matches TRBD1 (5 bases). The V end was cut by 1 base, the J end by 5 bases, with 8 bases between. The CDR3 covers 13 residues. The germline V gene has CDR1 LGHDT and CDR2 YNNKEL (reference sequence). The CDR3 region is CASSQGQLYGYTF. The CDR3 DNA sequence: TGTGCCAGCAGCCAAGGACAGCTATATGGCTACACCTTC.

This clonotype was recorded many times. The CDR3 region is CASSWGREGPWAEQYF. The CDR3 DNA reads TGTGCCAGCAGCTGGGGGAGGGAGGGCCCCTGGGCCGAGCAGTACTTC. This sequence joins TRBV7-8 and TRBJ2-7; 7 bases fit TRBD2. Looked up from germline, CDR1 is SGHVS and CDR2 is FQNEAQ. CDR3 size: 16 residues. V trimming: 4 bases; J trimming: 6 bases; junction bases outside the gene matches: 15.

The chain couples TRBV20-1 to TRBJ1-3, with D hard to call. V lost 3 bases, J lost 0 bases, and 12 bases lay in between. CDR1 is DFQATT and CDR2 is SNEGSKA in the germline V gene (reference sequence). CDR3 size: 15 residues. In nucleotides, the CDR3 is TGCAGTGCTAGGGCGGGGTCCTCCTCTGGAAACACCATATATTTT. Translation: CSARAGSSSGNTIYF.

This clonotype has a handful of counts. The chain combines TRBV29-1 with TRBJ2-7; possible D gene TRBD1, 5 bases. V lost 2 bases and J 3 bases, leaving 14 bases between the germline ends. Germline CDR1 reads SQVTM; CDR2 reads ANQGSEA. This CDR3 has 14 amino acids. CDR3 in amino acids: CSVESDNENYEQYF. The DNA of the CDR3 is TGCAGCGTTGAATCGGACAACGAAAACTACGAGCAGTACTTC.

This clonotype was observed at least ten times. V usage is TRBV5-1 and J usage is TRBJ2-1; 9 positions match TRBD2. The length of the CDR3 is 13 residues. Germline CDR1 SGHRS, CDR2 YFSETQ. V trimming: 6 bases; J trimming: 5 bases; junction bases outside the gene matches: 3. This CDR3 reads CASNAGGNNEQFF. As DNA, the CDR3 is TGCGCCAGCAACGCGGGAGGGAACAATGAGCAGTTCTTC. Supplemented by reference TRBV5-1 and TRBJ2-1, the full variable domain reads KAGVTQTPRYLIKTRGQQVTLSCSPISGHRSVSWYQQTPGQGLQFLFEYFSETQRNKGNFPGRFSGRQFSNSRSEMNVSTLELGDSALYLCASNAGGNNEQFFGPGTRLTVL.

Concerning this clonotype itself: It is unclear where the CDR3 begins or ends on the DNA, so no DNA is shown, and the CDR3 is as TCRdb lists it. The genes are TRBV28 and TRBJ2-3; the table's TRBD2 call for D was not verified on the DNA. The CDR3 totals 21 residues, both ends included. CDR1 and CDR2 (germline): MDHEN, SYDVKM. CDR3: CASSAQGYEQYFGPGTDTQYF.

As regards this clonotype: A read error may be the cause here, since a much bigger clone is one base away. The chain links TRBV12-3 or TRBV12-4 to TRBJ2-1; TRBD1 might be the D (6 bases). V lost 7 bases and J 10 bases, leaving 14 bases between the germline ends. The CDR3 spans 12 residues. The CDR3 is CASTGVSYEQFF. The CDR3 coding sequence is TGTGCCAGCACAGGGGTCTCCTACGAGCAGTTCTTC.

This clonotype was observed many times. This chain joins TRBV5-1 and TRBJ1-6; 8 bases are shared with TRBD1. Germline V CDR1 and CDR2: SGHRS, YFSETQ. The V and J ends lost 4 bases and 7 bases, in that order; junction bases with no gene match: 7. The CDR3 has 15 amino acids. CDR3: CASSGGTGKNSPLHF. DNA for the CDR3: TGCGCCAGCAGCGGAGGGACAGGCAAAAATTCACCCCTCCACTTT.

There are many counts of this clonotype. This chain connects TRBV5-4 to TRBJ2-3, with a weak D call TRBD2 (6 bases). The ends were cut back, 3 bases at V and 0 bases at J, with 14 bases in the middle. The CDR3 is made up of 16 amino acids. Germline lookup yields CDR1 SGHNT and CDR2 YYREEE (reference sequence). CDR3 bases: TGTGCCAGCAGCTGGCTGACCGGGACTAGCACAGATACGCAGTATTTT. It translates to CASSWLTGTSTDTQYF.

The rearrangement joins TRBV4-2 to TRBJ2-1; perhaps TRBD2 as D (6 bases). The J call could be wrong; TRBJ2-7 is a better fit for the DNA end. The CDR3 has 16 residues. CDR1 is LGHNA, CDR2 YNFKEQ, per germline. Here the CDR3 reads CASSQEYTGSSYEQYF. CDR3 nucleotide sequence: TGTGCCAGCAGCCAAGAGTATACCGGGAGCTCCTACGAGCAGTACTTC.

In this sample, this clonotype turned up many times. The gene calls are TRBV3-1 and TRBJ2-2; TRBD2 matches at 8 bases. After removal of 5 bases from V and 4 bases from J, the junction contained 15 bases not matched to a gene. The length of the CDR3 is 18 residues. In germline, CDR1 is LGHDT, CDR2 YNNKEL (reference sequence). In nucleotides, the CDR3 is TGTGCCAGCAGCACTGGACTAGCCGAACTCTTGATCACCGGGGAGCTGTTTTTT. This codes for CASSTGLAELLITGELFF. The full variable domain, with the rest looked up from reference TRBV3-1 and TRBJ2-2, is DTAVSQTPKYLVTQMGNDKSIKCEQNLGHDTMYWYKQDSKKFLKIMFSYNNKELIINETVPNRFSPKSPDKAHLNLHINSLELGDSAVYFCASSTGLAELLITGELFFGEGSRLTVL.

Many counts were recorded for this clonotype. This chain connects TRBV6-1 to TRBJ1-5; D is ambiguous. Trimming took 1 base from V and 2 from J, leaving 12 bases between them. The CDR3 has 16 amino acids. Germline CDR1 MNHNS, CDR2 SASEGT. CDR3 nucleotide sequence: TGTGCCAGCAGTGAAGTTGTGGGGATAGGCAATCAGCCCCAGCATTTT. Encoded protein: CASSEVVGIGNQPQHF.

This sequence joins TRBV3-1 and TRBJ2-7, with 10 bases matching TRBD2. Germline V gene data show CDR1 as LGHDT and CDR2 as YNNKEL (reference sequence). J was trimmed by 7 bases and V by 1 base; bases with no gene match: 7. The CDR3 totals 15 residues. CDR3 DNA: TGTGCCAGCAGCCAAGGGCTAGCGGGAGTCAGTGAGCAGTACTTC. It specifies CASSQGLAGVSEQYF.

This clonotype turned up a few times. The rearrangement joins TRBV6-1 to TRBJ1-1, with 12 bases lining up with TRBD1. The CDR3 is 16 amino acids. Unmatched junction bases numbered 2, after V lost 1 base and J lost 2 bases. The germline V gene has CDR1 MNHNS and CDR2 SASEGT. The CDR3 protein is CASSEVGTGGNTEAFF. As DNA, the CDR3 is TGTGCCAGCAGTGAAGTGGGGACAGGGGGCAACACTGAAGCTTTCTTT.

This clonotype was counted ten times or more. One end of the junction does not line up with germline, which may come from a read error. This sequence joins TRBV5-1 and TRBJ2-7; 11 positions match TRBD2. Germline CDR1 and CDR2: SGHRS and YFSETQ. CDR3 length: 15 amino acids. In DNA, the CDR3 is TGTGCCAGCAGTTTCGGGACTAGCGGTTCCTACGAGCAGTACTTC. Protein product: CASSFGTSGSYEQYF.